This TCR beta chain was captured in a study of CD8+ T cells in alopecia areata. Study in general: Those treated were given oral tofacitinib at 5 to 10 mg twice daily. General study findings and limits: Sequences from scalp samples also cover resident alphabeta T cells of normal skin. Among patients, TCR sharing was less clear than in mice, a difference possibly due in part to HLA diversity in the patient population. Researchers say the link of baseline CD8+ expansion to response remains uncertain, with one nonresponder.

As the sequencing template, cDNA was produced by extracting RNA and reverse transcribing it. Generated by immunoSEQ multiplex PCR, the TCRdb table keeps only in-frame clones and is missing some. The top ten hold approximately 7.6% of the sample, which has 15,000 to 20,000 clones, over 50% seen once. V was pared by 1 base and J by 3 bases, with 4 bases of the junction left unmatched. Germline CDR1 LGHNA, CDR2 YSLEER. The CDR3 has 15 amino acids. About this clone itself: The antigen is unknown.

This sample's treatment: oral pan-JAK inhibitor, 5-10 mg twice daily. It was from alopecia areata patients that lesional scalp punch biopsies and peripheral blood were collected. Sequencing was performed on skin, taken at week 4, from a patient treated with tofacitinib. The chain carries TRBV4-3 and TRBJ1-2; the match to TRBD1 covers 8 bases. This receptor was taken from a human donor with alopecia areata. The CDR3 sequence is CASSQGPGQDYGYTF. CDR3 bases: TGCGCCAGCAGCCAAGGACCGGGACAGGACTATGGCTACACCTTC.